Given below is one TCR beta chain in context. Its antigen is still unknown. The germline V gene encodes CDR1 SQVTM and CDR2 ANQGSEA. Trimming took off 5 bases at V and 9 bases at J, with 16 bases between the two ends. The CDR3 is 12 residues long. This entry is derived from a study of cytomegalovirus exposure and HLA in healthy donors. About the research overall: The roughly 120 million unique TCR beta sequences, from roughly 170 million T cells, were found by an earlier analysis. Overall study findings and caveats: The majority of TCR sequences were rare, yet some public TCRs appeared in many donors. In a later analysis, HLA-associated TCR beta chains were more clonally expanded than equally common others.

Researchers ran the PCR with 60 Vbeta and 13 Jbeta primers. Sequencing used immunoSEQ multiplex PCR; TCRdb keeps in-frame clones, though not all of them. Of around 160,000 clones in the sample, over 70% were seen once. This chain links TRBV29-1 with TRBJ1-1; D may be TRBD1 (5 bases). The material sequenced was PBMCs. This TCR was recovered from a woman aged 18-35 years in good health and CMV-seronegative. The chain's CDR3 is CSVFGGGTKAFF. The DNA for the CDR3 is TGCAGCGTTTTTGGGGGAGGGACCAAAGCTTTCTTT.